This TCR beta chain was recorded in a study of T cell responses to AZD1222 COVID-19 vaccine. Whole-study results and caveats: Only after the peak T cell response were repertoires sampled. Possibly, clonal diversity was underestimated; donors were largely white British and included more females. Seropositive at baseline were only a handful of AZD1222 recipients.

TCRdb's table, derived via immunoSEQ multiplex PCR, lists solely in-frame clones and lacks some. The sample carries more than 80,000 clones, 80% to 90% recorded once. Worth noting for this clone: The antigen is unknown.

The TCR comes from an adult who received the AZD1222 COVID-19 vaccine. The material was peripheral blood, obtained 28 days after the second AZD1222 dose.

The DNA for the CDR3 is TGCGCCAGCAGCCAAGCGGTCGGCCTGGGGGCGACGCTTACTAGCACAGATACGCAGTATTTT. This codes for CASSQAVGLGATLTSTDTQYF. The genes are TRBV4-3 and TRBJ2-3; maybe TRBD1 (6 bases). Trimming left V 1 base short and J 0 bases short, with 26 bases between. The CDR3 runs to 21 residues. Germline V gene data show CDR1 as LGHNA and CDR2 as YSLEER.